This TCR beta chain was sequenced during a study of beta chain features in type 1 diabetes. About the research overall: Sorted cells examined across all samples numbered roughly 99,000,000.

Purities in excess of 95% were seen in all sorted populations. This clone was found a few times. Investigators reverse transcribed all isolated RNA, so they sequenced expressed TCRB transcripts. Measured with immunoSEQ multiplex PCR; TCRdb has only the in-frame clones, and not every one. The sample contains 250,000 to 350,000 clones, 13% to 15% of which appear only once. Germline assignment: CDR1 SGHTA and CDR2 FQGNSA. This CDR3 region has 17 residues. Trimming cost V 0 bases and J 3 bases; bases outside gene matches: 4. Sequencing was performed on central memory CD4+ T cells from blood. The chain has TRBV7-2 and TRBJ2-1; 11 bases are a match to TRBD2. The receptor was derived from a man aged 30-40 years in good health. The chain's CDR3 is CASSLALLAGGYNEQFF. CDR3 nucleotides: TGTGCCAGCAGCTTAGCCCTGCTAGCGGGAGGCTACAATGAGCAGTTCTTC.